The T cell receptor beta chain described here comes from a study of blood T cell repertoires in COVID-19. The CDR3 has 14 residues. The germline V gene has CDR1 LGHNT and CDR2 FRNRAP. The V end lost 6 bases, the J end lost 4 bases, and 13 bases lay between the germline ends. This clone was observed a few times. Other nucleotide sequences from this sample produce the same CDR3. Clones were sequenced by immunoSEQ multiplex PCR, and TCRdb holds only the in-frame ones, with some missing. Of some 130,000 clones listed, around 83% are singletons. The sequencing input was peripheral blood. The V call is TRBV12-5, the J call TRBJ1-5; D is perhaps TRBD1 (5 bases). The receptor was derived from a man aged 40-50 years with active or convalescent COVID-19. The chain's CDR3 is CASGLQDFNQPQHF. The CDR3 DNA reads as TGTGCTAGTGGCCTACAGGATTTTAATCAGCCCCAGCATTTT.